The 18 T cell receptor beta chains reported below all come from one sample, sequenced in a study of cytomegalovirus exposure and HLA in healthy donors (dated by TCRdb to 2015 to 2018). The receptor library was made with the immunoSEQ multiplex PCR assay. For the multiplex PCR, a mixture combining 60 forward primers for TCR Vbeta segments and 13 reverse primers for TCR Jbeta segments was used. TCRdb limited this immuneACCESS table to in-frame rearrangements with V and J called. A share of clones is missing; checked studies link under half to unresolved V genes, and the rest is unexplained. The sample yields some 120,000 clones; about 59% were counted once. In total, the top ten clones hold 7.5% to 9.5% of the sample. The source material was PBMCs. The receptors stem from a middle-aged woman in good health and CMV-seropositive.

The chain carries TRBV28 and TRBJ2-1; 13 bases fit TRBD2. J was trimmed by 12 bases and V by 4 bases; bases with no gene match: 12. The CDR3 has 16 residues. CDR1 and CDR2 from the germline V gene are MDHEN and SYDVKM. CDR3 residues: CASSSWWTSGSGRQFF. CDR3 nucleotides: TGTGCCAGCAGTTCGTGGTGGACTAGCGGGAGTGGACGGCAGTTCTTC.

CDR3: CASRDRGMNTEAFF. In nucleotides, the CDR3 is TGTGCCAGCAGGGACAGGGGCATGAACACTGAAGCTTTCTTT. The V call is TRBV5-4, the J call TRBJ1-1; 9 bases line up with TRBD1. Looked up from germline, CDR1 is SGHNT and CDR2 is YYREEE (reference sequence). The CDR3 length is 14 residues. V lost 5 bases and J lost 0; bases outside the gene matches: 2.

This clone was seen more than once but under ten times. The chain combines TRBV7-3 with TRBJ2-2; 8 bases fit TRBD2. CDR3 size: 13 residues. Germline CDR1 SGHTA, CDR2 FQGTGA. Trimming removed 5 bases from V and 7 bases from J; junction bases left unmatched: 3. CDR3 sequence reads: CASSLRGGGELFF. CDR3 nucleotides: TGTGCCAGCAGCCTCCGGGGGGGCGGGGAGCTGTTTTTT. Based on the CDR3 plus reference TRBV7-3 and TRBJ2-2, the full variable domain is GAGVSQTPSNKVTEKGKYVELRCDPISGHTALYWYRQSLGQGPEFLIYFQGTGAADDSGLPNDRFFAVRPEGSVSTLKIQRTERGDSAVYLCASSLRGGGELFFGEGSRLTVL.

The chain recombines TRBV25-1 with TRBJ2-5; D remains ambiguous. From germline, CDR1 is MGHDK and CDR2 SYGVNS. The V gene lost 6 bases and the J gene lost 0 bases, with 8 bases spanning the gap. This CDR3 has 13 residues. This chain's CDR3 is CASRRLNQETQYF. The CDR3 nucleotides read TGTGCCAGCAGGAGGCTGAACCAAGAGACCCAGTACTTC. The entire variable domain, with the rest obtained from reference TRBV25-1 and TRBJ2-5, is as follows: EADIYQTPRYLVIGTGKKITLECSQTMGHDKMYWYQQDPGMELHLIHYSYGVNSTEKGDLSSESTVSRIRTEHFPLTLESARPSHTSQYLCASRRLNQETQYFGPGTRLLVL.

The gene calls are TRBV5-1 and TRBJ1-2, with D perhaps TRBD1 (6 bases). V was clipped by 0 bases and J by 3 bases, with 15 bases between them. Germline-derived CDR1 and CDR2 are SGHRS and YFSETQ. The CDR3 loop spans 16 amino acids. The DNA for the CDR3 is TGCGCCAGCAGCTTGGGCCCCTCGGACAGAGACTATGGCTACACCTTC. Its protein is CASSLGPSDRDYGYTF.

This chain uses TRBV7-2 with TRBJ1-4; D gene unclear. CDR1 and CDR2 (germline): SGHTA, FQGNSA. There are 14 residues in the CDR3. Trimming took off 3 bases at V and 0 bases at J, with 5 bases between the two ends. As DNA, the CDR3 is TGTGCCAGCAGCTTCCCCGCAACTAATGAAAAACTGTTTTTT. Encoded protein: CASSFPATNEKLFF. Full variable domain (remainder filled in from reference TRBV7-2 and TRBJ1-4): GAGVSQSPSNKVTEKGKDVELRCDPISGHTALYWYRQSLGQGLEFLIYFQGNSAPDKSGLPSDRFSAERTGGSVSTLTIQRTQQEDSAVYLCASSFPATNEKLFFGSGTQLSVL.

This clone was observed once. The rearrangement joins TRBV18 to TRBJ1-2, with 8 bases matching TRBD1. The germline CDR1 and CDR2 sequences are KGHSH and LQKENI. The CDR3 runs 17 residues. With V trimmed by 4 bases and J by 4 bases, 14 bases remained unmatched. This chain's CDR3 is CASSQPLTRDRPYGYTF. CDR3 nucleotide sequence: TGTGCCAGCTCACAACCGCTAACCCGGGACAGGCCCTATGGCTACACCTTC.

The chain uses TRBV27 and TRBJ2-1; 7 bases agree with TRBD2. The CDR3 has 16 residues. V shed 5 bases and J 6 bases; nucleotides not matched to a gene: 13. Per the germline V gene, CDR1 is MNHEY and CDR2 is SMNVEV (reference sequence). CDR3 protein: CASSGLTSVFINEQFF. CDR3 in DNA: TGTGCCAGCAGTGGGCTAACTAGCGTCTTTATCAATGAGCAGTTCTTC.

This clone showed up just once. V and J are TRBV9 and TRBJ2-1, with D perhaps TRBD2 (6 bases). V was pared by 1 base and J by 4 bases, with 18 bases between. The CDR3 consists of 17 residues. The germline V gene encodes CDR1 SGDLS and CDR2 YYNGEE. CDR3 residues: CASSVSIMGGRYNEQFF. The CDR3 region has the DNA TGTGCCAGCAGCGTATCGATAATGGGGGGTCGGTACAATGAGCAGTTCTTC.

This sequence joins TRBV27 and TRBJ2-7, with D possibly TRBD2 on 6 matching bases. Germline CDR1 MNHEY, CDR2 SMNVEV (reference sequence). The CDR3 spans 15 residues. Trimming cost V 4 bases and J 2 bases, with 15 bases left between them. CDR3 loop: CASSSPGGSTYEQYF. The CDR3 DNA reads as TGTGCCAGCAGTTCCCCCGGAGGGAGCACCTACGAGCAGTACTTC.

Of note for this clone: The germline gene is not matched at one end of the junction; a read error may be the cause. The rearrangement joins TRBV7-9 to TRBJ1-2; D might be TRBD1 (6 bases). The CDR3 sequence is 16 residues long. The germline V gene encodes CDR1 SEHNR and CDR2 FQNEAQ (reference sequence). This CDR3 is CSSSLATGRLIYGYTF. The CDR3 DNA is TGTTCCAGCAGCTTAGCGACAGGCCGTCTTATCTATGGCTACACCTTC.

Only one count was recorded for this clone. The chain has TRBV4-2 and TRBJ2-2, with D perhaps TRBD1 (5 bases). The CDR3 is made up of 16 amino acids. Germline CDR1 LGHNA, CDR2 YNFKEQ. The V end was cut by 6 bases, the J end by 3 bases, with 17 bases between. This chain's CDR3 is CASRGQGTRYTGELFF. The CDR3 DNA reads TGTGCCAGCAGAGGACAAGGTACAAGGTACACCGGGGAGCTGTTTTTT.

This clone was seen a handful of times. This chain's CDR3 is CASSLSGYNEQFF. Written as DNA, the CDR3 is TGCGCCAGCAGCCTTAGCGGTTACAATGAGCAGTTCTTC. V gene TRBV4-3 combines with J gene TRBJ2-1, with D tentatively TRBD2 (6 bases). Germline lookup yields CDR1 LGHNA and CDR2 YSLEER. CDR3 length: 13 residues. V was shortened by 4 bases and J by 4 bases, with 8 bases between the two germline ends.

V and J are TRBV25-1 and TRBJ1-2; 8 bases line up with TRBD1. The CDR3 covers 15 residues. Trimming cost V 4 bases and J 2 bases; bases outside gene matches: 6. The germline CDR1 and CDR2 sequences are MGHDK and SYGVNS. CDR3 sequence: CASSGTGLGNYGYTF. CDR3 nucleotides: TGTGCCAGCAGTGGGACAGGGCTCGGGAACTATGGCTACACCTTC.

Of note for this clone: Other DNA variants within this sample encode the same CDR3. The chain links TRBV4-1 to TRBJ2-3; perhaps TRBD1 as D (6 bases). Trimming took off 6 bases at V and 4 bases at J, with 20 bases between the two ends. Germline V gives CDR1 MGHRA, CDR2 YSYEKL. The CDR3 runs to 16 residues. This CDR3 is CASSPRRLGGADTQYF. CDR3 coding DNA: TGCGCCAGCAGTCCACGGCGGCTAGGGGGTGCAGATACGCAGTATTTT.

This chain's CDR3 is CASSPPGTGYYNEQFF. The CDR3 DNA is TGTGCCAGCAGCCCCCCAGGGACAGGGTACTACAATGAGCAGTTCTTC. The genes are TRBV2 and TRBJ2-1; 9 positions match TRBD1. The V and J ends lost 6 bases and 3 bases, in that order; junction bases with no gene match: 9. Germline CDR1 and CDR2: SNHLY and FYNNEI. The CDR3 is made up of 16 amino acids.

J is TRBJ1-1 and V is TRBV9; D remains ambiguous. The CDR3 runs 15 residues. V lost 0 bases and J 2 bases, leaving 11 bases between the germline ends. Germline V gives CDR1 SGDLS, CDR2 YYNGEE. The CDR3 loop is CASSVDFNENTEAFF. CDR3 bases: TGTGCCAGCAGCGTAGACTTTAATGAAAACACTGAAGCTTTCTTT.

The gene calls are TRBV4-1 and TRBJ2-1, with D possibly being TRBD1 (5 bases). From germline, CDR1 is MGHRA and CDR2 YSYEKL. With 2 bases removed from V and 6 bases from J, the gap between germline ends came to 8 bases. The CDR3 spans 13 residues. CDR3 residues: CASSQSGINEQFF. The CDR3 DNA reads as TGCGCCAGCAGCCAATCAGGGATCAATGAGCAGTTCTTC.